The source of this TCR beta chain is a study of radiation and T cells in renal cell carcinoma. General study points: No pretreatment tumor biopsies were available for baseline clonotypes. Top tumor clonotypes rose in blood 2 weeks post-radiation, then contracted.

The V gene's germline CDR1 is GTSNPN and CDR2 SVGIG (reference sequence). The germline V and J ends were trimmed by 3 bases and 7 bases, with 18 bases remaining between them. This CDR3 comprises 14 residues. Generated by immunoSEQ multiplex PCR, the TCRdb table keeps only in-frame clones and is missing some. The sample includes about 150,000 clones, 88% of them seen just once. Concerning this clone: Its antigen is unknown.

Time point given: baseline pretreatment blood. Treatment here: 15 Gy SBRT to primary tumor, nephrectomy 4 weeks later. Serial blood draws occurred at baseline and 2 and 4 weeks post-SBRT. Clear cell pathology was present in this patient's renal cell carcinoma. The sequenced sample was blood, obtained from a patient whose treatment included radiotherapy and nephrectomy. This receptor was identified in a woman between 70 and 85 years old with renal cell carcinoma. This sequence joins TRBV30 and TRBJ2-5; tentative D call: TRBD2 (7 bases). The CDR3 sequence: CAWSTAGAEGTQYF. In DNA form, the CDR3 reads TGTGCCTGGAGCACGGCGGGGGCGGAGGGGACCCAGTACTTC. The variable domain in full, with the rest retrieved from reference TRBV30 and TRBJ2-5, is SQTIHQWPATLVQPVGSPLSLECTVEGTSNPNLYWYRQAAGRGLQLLFYSVGIGQISSEVPQNLSASRPQDRQFILSSKKLLLSDSGFYLCAWSTAGAEGTQYFGPGTRLLVL.